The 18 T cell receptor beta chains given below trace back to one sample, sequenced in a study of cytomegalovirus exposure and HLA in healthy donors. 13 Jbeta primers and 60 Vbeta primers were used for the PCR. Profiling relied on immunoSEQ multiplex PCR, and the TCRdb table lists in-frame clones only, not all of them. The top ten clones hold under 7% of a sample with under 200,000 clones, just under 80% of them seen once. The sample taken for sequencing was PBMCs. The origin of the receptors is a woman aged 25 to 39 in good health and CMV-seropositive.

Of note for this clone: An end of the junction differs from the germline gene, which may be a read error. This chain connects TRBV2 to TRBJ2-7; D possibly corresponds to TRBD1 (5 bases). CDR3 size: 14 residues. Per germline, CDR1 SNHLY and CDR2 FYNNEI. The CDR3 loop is CASSELPIQGIRHF. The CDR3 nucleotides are TGTGCCAGCAGTGAATTACCCATTCAGGGAATTCGGCACTTC.

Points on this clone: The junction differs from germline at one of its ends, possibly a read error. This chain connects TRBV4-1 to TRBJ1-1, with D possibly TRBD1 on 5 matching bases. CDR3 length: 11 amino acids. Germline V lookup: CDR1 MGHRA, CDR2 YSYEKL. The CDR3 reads CASSLDTEAFF. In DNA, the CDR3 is TGCGCCAGCAGCCTGGACACCGAAGCTTTCTTT.

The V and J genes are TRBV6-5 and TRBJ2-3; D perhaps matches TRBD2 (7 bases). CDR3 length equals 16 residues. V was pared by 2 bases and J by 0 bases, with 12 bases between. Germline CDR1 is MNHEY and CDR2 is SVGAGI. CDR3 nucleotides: TGTGCCAGCAGTTACAGGGGGGGTTTGAGCACAGATACGCAGTATTTT. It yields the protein CASSYRGGLSTDTQYF.

The CDR3 loop is CATTQKSGGAGDTQYF. The CDR3 DNA reads as TGTGCCACCACCCAAAAGAGCGGGGGGGCTGGAGATACGCAGTATTTT. The chain links TRBV10-3 to TRBJ2-3; 10 bases are a match to TRBD2. V lost 10 bases, J lost 5 bases, and 15 bases stayed unmatched. This CDR3 is built from 16 residues. Germline CDR1 ENHRY, CDR2 SYGVKD.

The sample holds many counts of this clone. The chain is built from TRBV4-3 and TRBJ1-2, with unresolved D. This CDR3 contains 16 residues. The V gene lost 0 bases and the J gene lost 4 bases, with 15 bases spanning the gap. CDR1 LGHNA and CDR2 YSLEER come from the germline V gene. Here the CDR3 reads CASSQETTDQLYGYTF. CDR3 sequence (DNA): TGCGCCAGCAGCCAAGAAACCACAGACCAGCTCTATGGCTACACCTTC.

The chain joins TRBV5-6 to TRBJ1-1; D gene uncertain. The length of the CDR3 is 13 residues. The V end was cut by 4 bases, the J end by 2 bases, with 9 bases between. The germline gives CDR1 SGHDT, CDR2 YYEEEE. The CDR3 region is CASSPPSNTEAFF. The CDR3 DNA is TGTGCCAGCAGCCCCCCTAGTAACACTGAAGCTTTCTTT.

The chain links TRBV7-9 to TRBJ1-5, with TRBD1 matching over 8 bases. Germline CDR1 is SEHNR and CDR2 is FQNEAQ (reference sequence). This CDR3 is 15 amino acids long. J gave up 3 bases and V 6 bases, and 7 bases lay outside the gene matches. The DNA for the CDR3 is TGTGCCAGCAGACCATGGACAGGGATCAATCAGCCCCAGCATTTT. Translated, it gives CASRPWTGINQPQHF.

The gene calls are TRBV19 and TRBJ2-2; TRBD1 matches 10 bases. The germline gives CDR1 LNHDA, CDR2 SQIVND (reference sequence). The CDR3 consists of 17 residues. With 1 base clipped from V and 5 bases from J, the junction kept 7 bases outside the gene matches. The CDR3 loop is CASSIAMDRGRTGELFF. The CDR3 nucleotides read TGTGCCAGTAGTATAGCCATGGACAGGGGGAGGACCGGGGAGCTGTTTTTT.

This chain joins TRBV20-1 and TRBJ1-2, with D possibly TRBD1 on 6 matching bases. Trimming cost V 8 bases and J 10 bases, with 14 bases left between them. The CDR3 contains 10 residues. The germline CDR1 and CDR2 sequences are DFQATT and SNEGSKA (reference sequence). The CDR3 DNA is TGCAGTACCCCGACAGGCAACTACACCTTC. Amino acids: CSTPTGNYTF.

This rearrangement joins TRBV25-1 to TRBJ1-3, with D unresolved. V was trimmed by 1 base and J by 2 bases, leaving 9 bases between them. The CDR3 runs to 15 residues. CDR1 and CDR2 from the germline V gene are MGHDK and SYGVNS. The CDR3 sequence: CASSEWRETGNTIYF. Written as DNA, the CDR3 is TGTGCCAGCAGTGAATGGAGAGAGACTGGAAACACCATATATTTT.

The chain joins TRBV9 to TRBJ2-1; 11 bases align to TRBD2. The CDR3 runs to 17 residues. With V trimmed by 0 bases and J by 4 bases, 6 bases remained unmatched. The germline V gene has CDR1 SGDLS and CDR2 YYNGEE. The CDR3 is CASSVGTSGGRYNEQFF. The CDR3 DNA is TGTGCCAGCAGCGTAGGAACTAGCGGGGGACGTTACAATGAGCAGTTCTTC.

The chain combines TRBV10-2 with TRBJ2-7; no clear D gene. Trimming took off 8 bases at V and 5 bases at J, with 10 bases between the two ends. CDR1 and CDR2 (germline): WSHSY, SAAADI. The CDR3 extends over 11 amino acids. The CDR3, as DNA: TGCGCCAGCTCAGCGTCCCACGAGCAGTACTTC. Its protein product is CASSASHEQYF.

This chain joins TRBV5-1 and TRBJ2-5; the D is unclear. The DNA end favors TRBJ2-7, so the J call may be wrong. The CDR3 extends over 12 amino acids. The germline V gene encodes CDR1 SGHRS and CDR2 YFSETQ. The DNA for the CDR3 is TGCGCCAGCAGCTTGGGGAGAGACGAGCAGTACTTC. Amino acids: CASSLGRDEQYF.

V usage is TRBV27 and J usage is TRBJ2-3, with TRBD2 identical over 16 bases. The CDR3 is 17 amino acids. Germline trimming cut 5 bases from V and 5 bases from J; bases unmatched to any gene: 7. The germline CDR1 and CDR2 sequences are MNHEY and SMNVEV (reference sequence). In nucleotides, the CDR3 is TGTGCCAGCAGTCCGGGGACTAGCGGGAGGGCCGTAGATACGCAGTATTTT. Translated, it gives CASSPGTSGRAVDTQYF.

This CDR3 reads CASSLGGGVGQPQHF. Here the CDR3 DNA reads TGTGCCAGCAGCTTGGGGGGGGGAGTCGGACAGCCCCAGCATTTT. The chain links TRBV5-5 to TRBJ1-5; a weak D match, TRBD1 (5 bases). The CDR3 runs to 15 residues. Trimming left V 0 bases short and J 7 bases short, with 14 bases between. Looked up from germline, CDR1 is SGHKS and CDR2 is YYEKEE (reference sequence).

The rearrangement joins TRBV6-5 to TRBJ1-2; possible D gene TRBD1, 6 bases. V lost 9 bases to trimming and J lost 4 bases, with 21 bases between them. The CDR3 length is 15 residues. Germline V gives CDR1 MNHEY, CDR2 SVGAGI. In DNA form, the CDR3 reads TGTGCCAGAGACGGGGGGGCCCTGGTTTCCTATGGCTACACCTTC. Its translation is CARDGGALVSYGYTF.

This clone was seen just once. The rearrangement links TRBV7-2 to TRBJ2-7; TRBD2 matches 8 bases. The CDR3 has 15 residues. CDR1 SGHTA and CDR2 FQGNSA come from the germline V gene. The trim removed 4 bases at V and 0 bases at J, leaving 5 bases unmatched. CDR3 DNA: TGTGCCAGCAGCTGGGGACTAGGGAACTCCTACGAGCAGTACTTC. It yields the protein CASSWGLGNSYEQYF.

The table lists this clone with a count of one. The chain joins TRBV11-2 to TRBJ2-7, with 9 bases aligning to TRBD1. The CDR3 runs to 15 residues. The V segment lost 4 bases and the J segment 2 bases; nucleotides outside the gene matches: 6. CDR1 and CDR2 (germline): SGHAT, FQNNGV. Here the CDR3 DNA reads TGTGCCAGCAGCTCCCAGACAGGGGGTCCCTACGAGCAGTACTTC. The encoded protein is CASSSQTGGPYEQYF.